The source of this TCR beta chain is a study of regulatory T cells in long-lasting Graves disease. Whole-study context: Antithyroid drugs had been given to newly diagnosed Graves' patients for under 3 months. Study outcomes and limitations: Peripheral blood was the sole material, not thyroid tissue.

Library construction for TCR beta used iRepertoire HTBI primers and Arm-PCR of CDR3 regions. TCRdb recomputed calls from the multiplex PCR reads with MiXCR, one row per CDR3 protein. The repertoire holds about 620,000 distinct CDR3 sequences, about 16% seen once, with 18% in the top ten. This clonotype was observed a handful of times. Its antigen is unidentified. Trimming removed 3 bases from V and 0 bases from J, with 11 bases in between. This CDR3 is 16 amino acids long. CDR1 and CDR2 from the germline V gene are LGHDT and YNNKEL (reference sequence). Regarding time point: newly diagnosed GD, antithyroid drugs for less than 3 months. Isolated PBMC RNA provided the starting material for the TCR library. The data also belong to a second study, concerning T cells in Graves' hyperthyroidism and ophthalmopathy. This second study notes: Patients were excluded for uncontrolled infection, other autoimmune disease, pregnancy or lactation. Blood also carried most thyroid clonotypes expanded above 0.001.

This material consisted of peripheral blood mononuclear cells (PBMCs), taken at new diagnosis, from a patient treated with antithyroid drugs. The chain carries TRBV3-1 and TRBJ2-2, with TRBD1 as a possible D gene (6 bases). This clonotype was obtained from a woman aged 30 to 39 with Graves disease. CDR3: CASSHRTDTNTGELFF. The CDR3 DNA sequence: TGTGCCAGCAGCCATCGGACAGACACGAACACCGGGGAGCTGTTTTTT.